These T cell receptor beta chains were read from a single sample in a study of OX40 agonist ivuxolimab in advanced cancers. Generated by immunoSEQ multiplex PCR, the TCRdb table keeps only in-frame clones and is missing some. The data contain 65,000 to 95,000 clones, roughly 87% of them singletons. This specimen was CD4+ or CD8+ T cells sorted from blood, taken in a trial of the OX40 agonist ivuxolimab. These receptors were collected from an adult with an advanced solid tumor such as melanoma, head and neck, liver or kidney cancer. CDR3s leave out the opening cysteine and the closing phenylalanine or tryptophan.

>TRBJ1-1|TRBV6-1
ASSEGRTEAF
>TRBJ2-7|TRBV5-5
ASSLAGGPYEQY
>TRBJ1-1|TRBV5-1
ASSATGAVDGTEAF
>TRBJ1-1|TRBV19
ASSPLPSGTGMAEAF
>TRBJ2-3|TRBV27
ASRHSGTGSFTDTQY
>TRBJ2-2|TRBV14
ASSRVGSSTGELF
>TRBJ2-4|TRBV2
ASGASGAKNIQY
>TRBJ1-5|TRBV5-6
ASSSTRTGDTQPQH
>TRBJ1-3|TRBV7-8
ASSEFRAGNTIY
>TRBJ2-2|TRBV5-1
ASSLGGNTGELF
>TRBJ1-1|TRBV7-2
ASSAERFTEAF
>TRBJ2-3|TRBV18
ASSPTSGGTDTQY
>TRBJ1-5|TRBV19
ASSTGVSNQPQH
>TRBJ2-1|TRBV5-1
ASSPGQGLNEQF
>TRBJ1-4|TRBV27
ASSLYSGGPTNEKLF
>TRBJ2-2|TRBV5-1
ASSLSLNTGELF
>TRBJ1-2|TRBV18
ASSPIHTGGGYT
>TRBJ2-3|TRBV29-1
SVKTGADTQY
>TRBJ2-5|TRBV28
ASSPSRQNQSQETQY
>TRBJ2-5|TRBV6-5
ASAASEETQY
>TRBJ2-2|TRBV7-6
ASSPAGPPNTGELF
>TRBJ1-6|TRBV27
ASSFRGQGSPLH
>TRBJ1-1|TRBV6-1
ASSMGAEAF
>TRBJ1-1|TRBV15
ATTPLRGNTEAF
>TRBJ1-4|TRBV2
ASSEGRQGRNEKLF
>TRBJ2-3|TRBV10-3
AIAWDRGMGGYTDTQY
>TRBJ1-5|TRBV18
ASSLLQGNQPQH
>TRBJ2-7|TRBV28
ASSGTRGSYEQY
>TRBJ1-1|TRBV5-1
ASSLGVLNTEAF
>TRBJ1-2|TRBV30
AWSVGVGGAYGYT
>TRBJ2-6|TRBV29-1
SVLVSFQAGLTGANVLT
>TRBJ2-1|TRBV9
ASSVGLTSGDNEQF
>TRBJ2-7|TRBV19
ASSTGTGRRQY
>TRBJ1-2|TRBV2
ASSEGLNYGYT
>TRBJ2-3|TRBV15
ATSRTPDTQY
>TRBJ2-5|TRBV27
ASSQTSGLQETQY
>TRBJ1-1|TRBV19
ASSIVWTANTEAF
>TRBJ1-1|TRBV7-2
ASSPLGLTPAF
>TRBJ2-1|TRBV5-6
ASSLVRFGTYNEQF